The present entry profiles one T cell receptor (beta chain) with its context. The antigen it recognizes is unknown. The record has no base qualities; no much larger clone is one base away. CDR1 and CDR2 are read off the germline V gene as MNHEY and SVGAGI. Deletion took 0 bases off V and 9 bases off J, with a span of 7 bases between the germline ends. Inclusive of the bounding cysteine and phenylalanine, the CDR3 is 12 residues long. Only the CDR3 portion is preserved as DNA: 36 bases, with reading frame beginning at the first base. TCR cDNA was synthesized by 5'RACE template switching, through which a universal primer site and unique molecular identifiers were introduced. Priming for cDNA synthesis came from both the TCR alpha and TCR beta constant segments. Two PCR steps were used to amplify libraries, with sample barcodes and sequencing adapters being added in the second step. Sequencing of libraries was done on Illumina HiSeq 2500 (2x100 bp) or NovaSeq (2x150 bp). On the study's bioinformatics: Demultiplexing of reads and collapsing into UMI consensus sequences were performed with MIGEC, and V(D)J alignment was carried out with MiXCR. Clonotypes responding to the vaccine were identified with edgeR on replicate PBMC samples, with the criteria of FDR below 0.01 and a log2 fold change above 5 up to day 15. CD4 or CD8 identity was assigned to each bulk clonotype according to whether the clonotype was present at higher abundance in the sequenced CD4 repertoire or the sequenced CD8 repertoire. TCRdb reprocessing: public reads trimmed at Q25 with fastp, clones called with MiXCR, in-frame beta chains kept. Entries that share a CDR3 protein sequence are merged under the most common genes and DNA. The V and J calls shown here were made by TCRdb, not taken from the authors' results. Present in this sample are under 700,000 distinct CDR3 sequences, 17% of which were seen just once. 17% of the sample rests with the top ten.

In the paper's terms, the treatment or condition label means: live attenuated yellow fever vaccine strain. At every blood-draw timepoint, two biological replicates of bulk PBMCs were collected. A standard Ficoll-Paque protocol was used to isolate PBMCs from peripheral blood. TriZol was used to extract RNA from bulk PBMCs, CD4 and CD8 fractions, and dextramer-positive and dextramer-negative fractions. This entry is derived from a study of T cells after yellow fever vaccination (dated by TCRdb to the late 2010s). Some background on the complete study: The SMART-Seq v4 Ultra Low Input RNA kit was used to prepare libraries from fractions with low cell numbers. To follow T-cell clones before and after both primary and booster YFV17D yellow fever vaccination, bulk TCR alpha and beta repertoires underwent longitudinal sequencing. The cohort comprised two healthy male donors, one aged 18 to 29 and one aged 30 to 40 years. Blood samples were taken at several timepoints before and after primary and secondary immunization, and bulk PBMC replicates and cell subsets were isolated. Study-level results and caveats: Most clones expanded after primary vaccination were re-detected after the booster (about 96% of CD4 and 88% of CD8), suggesting broad memory maintenance. Computational filtering was needed because FACS-sorted repertoires could contain abundant contaminating clonotypes from the bulk population. The study included only two donors, which limits how far the findings can be generalized. Compared with the primary T-cell response, the secondary T-cell response was faster but weaker, reaching its peak on day 5 rather than on day 15. A small fraction of clonotypes showed up in both the CD4 and CD8 compartments, probably as a result of convergent recombination.

The sample here was PBMCs, taken 5 days after the first yellow fever vaccination. Rearrangement joined TRBV6-5 to TRBJ2-3, with the D segment identity uncertain. The source of this sequence is a man younger than 35 who received the YFV17D yellow fever vaccine. The nucleotide sequence reads as follows: TGTGCCAGCAGTTACTCCCACGGGACGCAGTATTTT. Translated, it reads CASSYSHGTQYF.